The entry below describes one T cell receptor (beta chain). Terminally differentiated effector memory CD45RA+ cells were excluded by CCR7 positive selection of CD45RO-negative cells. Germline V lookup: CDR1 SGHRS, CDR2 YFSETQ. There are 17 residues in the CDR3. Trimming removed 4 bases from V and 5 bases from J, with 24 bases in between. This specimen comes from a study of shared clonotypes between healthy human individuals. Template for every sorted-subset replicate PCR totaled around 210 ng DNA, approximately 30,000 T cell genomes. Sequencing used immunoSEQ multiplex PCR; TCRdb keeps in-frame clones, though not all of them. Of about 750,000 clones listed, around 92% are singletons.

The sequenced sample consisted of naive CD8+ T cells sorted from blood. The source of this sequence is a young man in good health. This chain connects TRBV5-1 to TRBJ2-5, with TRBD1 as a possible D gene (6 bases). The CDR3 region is CASSGGLQGAQWETQYF. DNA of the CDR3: TGCGCCAGCAGCGGGGGATTACAGGGTGCCCAGTGGGAGACCCAGTACTTC.